This T cell receptor (beta chain) was retrieved from a study of T cell responses to AZD1222 COVID-19 vaccine. The germline CDR1 and CDR2 sequences are SGHRS and YFSETQ. The CDR3 is made up of 15 amino acids. Unmatched junction bases numbered 4, after V lost 3 bases and J lost 0 bases. The study's findings and limits: Recipients of two AZD1222 doses showed rising Spike-specific TCR breadth and depth.

With regard to this clone: Antigen specificity is unknown.

Sequencing used immunoSEQ multiplex PCR; TCRdb keeps in-frame clones, though not all of them. The repertoire holds about 140,000 clones, with approximately 90% as singletons. The sequence was obtained from an adult in good health. Sequencing used peripheral blood, obtained on day 0 of AZD1222 vaccination. The rearrangement uses TRBV5-1 and TRBJ1-1; 8 bases line up with TRBD1. This chain's CDR3 is CASSYLQGVNTEAFF. CDR3 DNA: TGCGCCAGCAGCTACTTACAGGGGGTGAACACTGAAGCTTTCTTT.